This TCR beta chain was identified during a study of cytomegalovirus exposure and HLA in healthy donors. The repertoire was sequenced with immunoSEQ multiplex PCR; TCRdb's copy has only in-frame clones and lacks some. The sample yields roughly 280,000 clones, approximately 86% seen once. This CDR3 is 11 amino acids long. Trimming shortened V by 3 bases and J by 7 bases, and 7 bases separated the two germline ends. Specimen: PBMCs. The sequence was collected from a woman under 30 in good health and CMV-seronegative. This chain links TRBV6-7 with TRBJ2-7; D ambiguous. TRBV6-7 is labeled an ORF, and its function is uncertain. CDR3 region: CASSYDGEQYF. In DNA form, the CDR3 reads TGTGCCAGCAGTTATGACGGGGAGCAGTACTTC.